The source of this T cell receptor beta chain is a study of glioma-infiltrating T cells after dendritic cell vaccination (TCRdb year 2016). Background for the entire study: Of the 15 or so glioblastoma patients in the cohort, all drawn from Phase I and II dendritic cell vaccination trials, 9 were newly diagnosed and 6 had recurrent disease. Autologous tumor lysate-pulsed dendritic cell vaccination was administered to the patients between the early 2000s and the early 2010s. Tumor-infiltrating lymphocyte content was quantified and tumor and blood repertoires were compared in dendritic cell-vaccinated glioblastoma patients by deep sequencing of TCR beta CDR3 regions. Survival after dendritic cell vaccination was correlated with TCR sequencing metrics, including TIL content and tumor-blood repertoire overlap. The vaccine consisted of monocyte-derived dendritic cells cultured approximately seven days with IL-4 and GM-CSF, then pulsed overnight with autologous tumor lysate. Each patient was given three intradermal dendritic cell vaccine injections, spaced two weeks apart, in the arm below the axilla.

The label giving this sample's time point can be read as: after dendritic cell vaccination, including at tumor progression/relapse. Patients were selected on the basis of adequate residual fresh-frozen tumor tissue and more than two years of available survival data. Although molecular status otherwise differed among the glioblastoma patients, no patient had an isocitrate dehydrogenase mutation. PBMC were collected before vaccination, two weeks after the third vaccination, and at tumor progression if progression occurred. The Qiagen DNeasy Blood extraction Kit was used to extract genomic DNA. Broad study findings and their caveats: Higher estimated pretreatment TIL content predicted longer time to progression and overall survival after dendritic cell vaccination. TCR clonality showed no direct relationship with survival, which suggests that a diverse polyclonal response may matter. The cohort was small and heterogeneous, and full blood and tumor sets were available for few patients, with initial-recurrent tumor pairs available for even fewer patients. The three-group TCR overlap response model was characterized as speculative, and prospective validation of the model was stated to be required.

V drops 1 base and J drops 0 bases, leaving 9 bases in between. The CDR3 numbers 15 residues from cysteine through phenylalanine. Just the 45-base CDR3 DNA is kept, in frame starting at base 1. Looking up the germline V gene yields CDR1 LGHNA and CDR2 YNFKEQ. TCRB CDR3 regions were amplified from approximately 2 ug genomic DNA, or all available DNA if less, using the immunoSEQ assay. Multiplex PCR used 60 forward primers for TCR V beta segments and 13 reverse primers for J beta segments. Synthetic control templates were spiked into each sample at limiting dilution to estimate reads per starting template. The Illumina HiSeq System generated 87 bp sequencing reads. On the authors' methods: PCR and sequencing errors were removed by merging closely related sequences with a nearest neighbor algorithm. TCR overlap was measured as the percentage of unique tumor TCR beta sequences also present in the same patient's peripheral blood. The table comes from immuneACCESS by way of TCRdb, which keeps in-frame sequences with V and J called. Part of the clones is missing from these tables; in studies checked, under half for an unresolved V gene and the rest for unknown reasons. For V, J and clone size, that table is used; D and trimming come from the DNA. This sample is represented by roughly 62,000 clones; roughly 80% of them were singletons. 15% to 19% of the sample rests with the top ten.

The sample holds a few counts of this clone. There is no known antigen for this receptor. Qualities for individual bases were not recorded, and no much larger clone is one base off. The sequenced sample was blood, obtained after dendritic cell vaccination. This receptor chain uses TRBV4-2 and TRBJ1-1; the D gene lacks a confident call. The origin of this receptor is a human donor with glioblastoma. DNA sequence: TGTGCCAGCAGCCAAGCAACACTAGTGAACACTGAAGCTTTCTTT. Translated, this is CASSQATLVNTEAFF.